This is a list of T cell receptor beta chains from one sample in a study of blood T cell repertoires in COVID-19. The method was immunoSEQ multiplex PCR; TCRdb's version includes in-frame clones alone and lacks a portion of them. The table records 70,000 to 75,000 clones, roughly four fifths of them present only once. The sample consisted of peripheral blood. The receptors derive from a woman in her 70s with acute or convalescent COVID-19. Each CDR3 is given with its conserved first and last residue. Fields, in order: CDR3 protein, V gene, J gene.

CDR3aa: CASSAGTANSPLHF; v_gene: TRBV2; j_gene: TRBJ1-6
CDR3aa: CASSLGGLSNQPQHF; v_gene: TRBV28; j_gene: TRBJ1-5
CDR3aa: CASSLVGRGMITGELFF; v_gene: TRBV5-6; j_gene: TRBJ2-2
CDR3aa: CASMKTSGAYNEQFF; v_gene: TRBV2; j_gene: TRBJ2-1
CDR3aa: CAISRRGSSIRLLETQYF; v_gene: TRBV10-3; j_gene: TRBJ2-5
CDR3aa: CASSYGTSGTEQYF; v_gene: TRBV28; j_gene: TRBJ2-7
CDR3aa: CASSVTRGPSTGELFF; v_gene: TRBV10-1; j_gene: TRBJ2-2
CDR3aa: CASRGIAGEKLFF; v_gene: TRBV2; j_gene: TRBJ1-4
CDR3aa: CASSSDNTGGYTF; v_gene: TRBV7-2; j_gene: TRBJ1-2
CDR3aa: CASSLGGLRTDTQYF; v_gene: TRBV7-2; j_gene: TRBJ2-3
CDR3aa: CASSRQSNSPLHF; v_gene: TRBV19; j_gene: TRBJ1-6
CDR3aa: CASSLNTGAGELFF; v_gene: TRBV28; j_gene: TRBJ2-2
CDR3aa: CATREDTYNEQFF; v_gene: TRBV12-3/TRBV12-4; j_gene: TRBJ2-1
CDR3aa: CASSSTYEQYF; v_gene: TRBV12-1; j_gene: TRBJ2-7
CDR3aa: CASSHPTLPRELFF; v_gene: TRBV3-1/TRBV3-2; j_gene: TRBJ1-4
CDR3aa: CASSPGGQGGSYSNQPQHF; v_gene: TRBV28; j_gene: TRBJ1-5
CDR3aa: CASSTRGPNTEAFF; v_gene: TRBV27; j_gene: TRBJ1-1
CDR3aa: CATSVSRLAGGPGYNEQFF; v_gene: TRBV24-1; j_gene: TRBJ2-1
CDR3aa: CASSYSNRDRTEAFF; v_gene: TRBV6-5; j_gene: TRBJ1-1
CDR3aa: CASRPGLRNEKLFF; v_gene: TRBV3-1/TRBV3-2; j_gene: TRBJ1-4
CDR3aa: CASSQGARYGYTF; v_gene: TRBV11-3; j_gene: TRBJ1-2
CDR3aa: CASSPDINNEQFF; v_gene: TRBV2; j_gene: TRBJ2-1
CDR3aa: CASSLTGGSTDTQYF; v_gene: TRBV3-1/TRBV3-2; j_gene: TRBJ2-3
CDR3aa: CASSLGASLGAADTQYF; v_gene: TRBV11-2; j_gene: TRBJ2-3
CDR3aa: CASRGSRRAMNTEAFF; v_gene: TRBV19; j_gene: TRBJ1-1
CDR3aa: CASSLGRSYEQYF; v_gene: TRBV5-1; j_gene: TRBJ2-7
CDR3aa: CASSLDPGTEAFF; v_gene: TRBV11-1; j_gene: TRBJ1-1
CDR3aa: CASSLIAGVHNEQFF; v_gene: TRBV27; j_gene: TRBJ2-1
CDR3aa: CASSAGGNTEAFF; v_gene: TRBV5-1; j_gene: TRBJ1-1
CDR3aa: CASSLELGGKTQYF; v_gene: TRBV5-1; j_gene: TRBJ2-5
CDR3aa: CASSSMGRANQPQHF; v_gene: TRBV7-9; j_gene: TRBJ1-5
CDR3aa: CASAGGWGEQFF; v_gene: TRBV7-2; j_gene: TRBJ2-1
CDR3aa: CASSERVRGLGYTF; v_gene: TRBV2; j_gene: TRBJ1-2